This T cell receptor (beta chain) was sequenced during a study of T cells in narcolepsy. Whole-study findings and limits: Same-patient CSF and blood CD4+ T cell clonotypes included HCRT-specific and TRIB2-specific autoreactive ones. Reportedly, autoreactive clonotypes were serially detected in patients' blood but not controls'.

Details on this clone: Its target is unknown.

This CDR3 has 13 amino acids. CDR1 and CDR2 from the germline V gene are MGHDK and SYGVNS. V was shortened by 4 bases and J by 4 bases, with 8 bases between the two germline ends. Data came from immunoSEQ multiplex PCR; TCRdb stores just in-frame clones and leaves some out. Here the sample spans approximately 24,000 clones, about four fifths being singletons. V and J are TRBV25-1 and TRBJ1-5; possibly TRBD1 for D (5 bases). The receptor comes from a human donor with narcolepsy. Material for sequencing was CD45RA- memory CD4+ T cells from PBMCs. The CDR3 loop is CASSVGGNQPQHF. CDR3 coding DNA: TGTGCCAGCAGTGTGGGGGGTAATCAGCCCCAGCATTTT.